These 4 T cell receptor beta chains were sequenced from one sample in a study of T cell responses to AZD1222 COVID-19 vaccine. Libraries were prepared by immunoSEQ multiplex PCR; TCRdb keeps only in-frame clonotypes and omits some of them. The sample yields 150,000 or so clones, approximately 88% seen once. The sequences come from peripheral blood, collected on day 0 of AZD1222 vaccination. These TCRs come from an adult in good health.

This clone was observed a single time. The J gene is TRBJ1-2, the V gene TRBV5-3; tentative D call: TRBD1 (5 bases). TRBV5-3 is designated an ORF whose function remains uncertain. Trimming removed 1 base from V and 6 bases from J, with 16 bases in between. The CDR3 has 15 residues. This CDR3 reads CARSLIGRELDGYTF. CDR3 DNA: TGTGCCAGAAGCTTGATCGGCAGGGAATTGGATGGCTACACCTTC.

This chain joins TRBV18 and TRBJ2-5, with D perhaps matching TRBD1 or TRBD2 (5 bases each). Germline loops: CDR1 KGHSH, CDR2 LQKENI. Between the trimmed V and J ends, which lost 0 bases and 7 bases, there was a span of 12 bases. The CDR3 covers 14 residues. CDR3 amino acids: CASSPPTGARTQYF. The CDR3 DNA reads TGTGCCAGCTCACCACCGACCGGGGCCCGGACCCAGTACTTC.

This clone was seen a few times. The CDR3 here is CASSWPSGTVPGEQYF. The CDR3 nucleotides read TGCGCCAGCAGCTGGCCCTCCGGGACAGTACCTGGCGAGCAGTACTTC. J is TRBJ2-7 and V is TRBV5-1, with 7 positions matching TRBD1. The CDR3 contains 16 residues. Germline loops: CDR1 SGHRS, CDR2 YFSETQ. Losses at the gene ends were 3 bases for V and 6 bases for J; bases not matched to a gene: 15.

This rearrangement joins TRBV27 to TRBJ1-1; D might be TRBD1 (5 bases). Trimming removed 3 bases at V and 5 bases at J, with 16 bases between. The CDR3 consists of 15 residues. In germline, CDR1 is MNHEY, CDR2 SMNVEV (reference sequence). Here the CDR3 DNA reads TGTGCCAGCAGTTTCGGCAGGGCTGGGAAGACTGAAGCTTTCTTT. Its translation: CASSFGRAGKTEAFF.